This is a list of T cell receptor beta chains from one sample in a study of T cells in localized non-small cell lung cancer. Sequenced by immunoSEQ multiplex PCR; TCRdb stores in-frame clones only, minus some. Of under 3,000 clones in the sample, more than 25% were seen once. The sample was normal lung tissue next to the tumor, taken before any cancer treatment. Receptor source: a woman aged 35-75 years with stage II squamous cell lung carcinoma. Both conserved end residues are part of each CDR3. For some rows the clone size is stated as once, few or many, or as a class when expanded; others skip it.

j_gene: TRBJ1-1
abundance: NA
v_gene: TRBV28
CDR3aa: CASSLSGVNTEAFF

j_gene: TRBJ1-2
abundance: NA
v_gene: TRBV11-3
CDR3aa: CASSHRRSTNYGYTF

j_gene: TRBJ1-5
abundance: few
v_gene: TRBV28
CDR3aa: CASSMTAGAGNQPQHF

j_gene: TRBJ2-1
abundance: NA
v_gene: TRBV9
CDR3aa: CASSTGAPDYRVFF

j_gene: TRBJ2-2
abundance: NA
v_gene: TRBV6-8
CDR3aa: CASSYGQGWNTGELFF

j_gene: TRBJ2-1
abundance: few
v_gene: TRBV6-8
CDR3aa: CASSYPPRRGLDNEQFF

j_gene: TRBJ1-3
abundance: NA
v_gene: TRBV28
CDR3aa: CASSLWRDRGSGNTIYF

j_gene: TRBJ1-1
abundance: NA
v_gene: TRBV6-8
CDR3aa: CAIRSGKGGPEAFF

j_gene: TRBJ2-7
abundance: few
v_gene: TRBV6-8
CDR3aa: CASSYSEETAYEQYF

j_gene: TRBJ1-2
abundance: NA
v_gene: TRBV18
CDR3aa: CASSPETGRPFYGYTF

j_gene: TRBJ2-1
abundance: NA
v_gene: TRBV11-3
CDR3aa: CASSQGSVGNEQFF

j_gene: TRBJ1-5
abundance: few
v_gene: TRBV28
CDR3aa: CASSLHRGGNQPQHF

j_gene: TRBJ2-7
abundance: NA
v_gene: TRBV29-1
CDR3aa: CSVEVQGRGYEQYF

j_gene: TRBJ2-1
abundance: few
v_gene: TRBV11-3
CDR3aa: CASSAGGGPRNEQFF

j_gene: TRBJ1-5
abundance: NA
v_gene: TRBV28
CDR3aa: CASRGGLPNQPQHF

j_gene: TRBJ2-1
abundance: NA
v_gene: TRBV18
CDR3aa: CASSKDRENEQFF

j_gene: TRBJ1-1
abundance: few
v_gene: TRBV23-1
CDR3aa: CASSLGTGGSAFF

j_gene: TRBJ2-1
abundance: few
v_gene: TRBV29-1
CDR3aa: CSVEGTSGSFGYNEQFF

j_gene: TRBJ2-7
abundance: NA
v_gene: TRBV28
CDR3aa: CASSRIGTRGIEQYF

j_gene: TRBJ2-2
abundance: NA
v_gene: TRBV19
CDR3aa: CASSARQSGELFF

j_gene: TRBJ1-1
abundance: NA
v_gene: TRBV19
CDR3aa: CASSIGTEAFF

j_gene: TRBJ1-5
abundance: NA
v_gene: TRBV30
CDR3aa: CAWRDRGGNQPQHF

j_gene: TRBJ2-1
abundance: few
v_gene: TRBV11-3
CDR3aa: CASSLSLRTSGYNEQFF

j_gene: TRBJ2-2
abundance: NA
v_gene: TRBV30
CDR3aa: CAIRRDTHTGELFF

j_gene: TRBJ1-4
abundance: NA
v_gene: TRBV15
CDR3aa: CATSRDPPGGTNEKLFF

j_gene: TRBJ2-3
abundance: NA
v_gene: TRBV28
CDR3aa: CASSPLAGIATDTQYF

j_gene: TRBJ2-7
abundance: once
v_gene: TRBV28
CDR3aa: CASSPPPGAGYGYEQYF

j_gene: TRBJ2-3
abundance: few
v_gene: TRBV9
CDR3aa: CASSSSRSGGRTDTQYF

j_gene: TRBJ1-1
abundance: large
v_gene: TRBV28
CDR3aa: CASGRQGIGVNTEAFF

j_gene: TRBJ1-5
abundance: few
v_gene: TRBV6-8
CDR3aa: CASSRPTDSNQPQHF

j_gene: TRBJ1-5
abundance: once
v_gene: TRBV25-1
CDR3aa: CASSAGISQPQHF